The T cell receptor beta chain under discussion was sequenced for a study of blood T cell repertoires in COVID-19. Overall study context: COVID-19 samples collected from the United States, Italy and Spain covered acute and convalescent phases.

Germline CDR1 and CDR2: SGHTA and FQGNSA. The V end was cut by 6 bases, the J end by 3 bases, with 14 bases between. This CDR3 has 14 amino acids. Per the authors' pipeline: Cell counts per sample came from amplifying reference gene primers. Profiling relied on immunoSEQ multiplex PCR, and the TCRdb table lists in-frame clones only, not all of them. That table furnishes V, J and clone size, whereas the DNA furnished D and trimming. The sample yields approximately 400,000 clones, approximately 88% seen once. Sequenced: peripheral blood. The sequence derives from a woman aged 45 to 65 with COVID-19, enrolled during active disease. The chain carries TRBV7-2 and TRBJ1-2, with a possible D match to TRBD1 (6 bases). The CDR3 loop is CASRAMTGDYGYTF. CDR3 nucleotides: TGTGCCAGCAGGGCTATGACAGGCGACTATGGCTACACCTTC.